The 20 T cell receptor beta chains below were found in one sample sequenced in a study of blood T cell repertoires in COVID-19. Repertoires were generated with immunoSEQ multiplex PCR, while TCRdb's copy carries only in-frame clones and drops some. The profile shows tens of thousands of clones, approximately 88% of them singletons. The material sequenced was peripheral blood. The receptors derive from an elderly man with active or convalescent COVID-19.

This chain connects TRBV28 to TRBJ2-2; TRBD2 is a possible D gene (6 bases). V dropped 1 base and J dropped 4 bases, with 10 bases sitting between them. Germline CDR1 reads MDHEN; CDR2 reads SYDVKM. The CDR3 is 15 amino acids. CDR3 DNA sequence: TGTGCCAGCAGTTTATTTCGGAGGGGCACCGGGGAGCTGTTTTTT. It codes for CASSLFRRGTGELFF.

The rearrangement joins TRBV10-3 to TRBJ2-3, with D possibly being TRBD2 (5 bases). This CDR3 spans 16 amino acids. The germline V gene encodes CDR1 ENHRY and CDR2 SYGVKD. V dropped 0 bases and J dropped 1 base, with 11 bases sitting between them. Here the CDR3 DNA reads TGTGCCATCAGTGAGTCCCCCGGGCGGGGCACAGATACGCAGTATTTT. This sequence encodes CAISESPGRGTDTQYF.

This clone was counted only a few times. The chain has TRBV29-1 and TRBJ1-2, with D perhaps matching TRBD1 (6 bases). The CDR3 sequence is 13 residues long. The V gene lost 1 base and the J gene lost 7 bases, with 13 bases spanning the gap. Germline V lookup: CDR1 SQVTM, CDR2 ANQGSEA. CDR3 sequence reads: CSVEVRTALGYTF. CDR3 nucleotides: TGCAGCGTTGAAGTCCGGACAGCGCTTGGCTACACCTTC.

This clone was seen just once. The V gene is TRBV12-3 or TRBV12-4, the J gene TRBJ1-5, with D unresolved. Trimming cost V 3 bases and J 11 bases, with 14 bases left between them. The CDR3 is 13 residues long. As DNA, the CDR3 is TGTGCCAGCAGTTTTTTTCTCCCGGAGGCCCAGCATTTT. As protein: CASSFFLPEAQHF.

The gene calls are TRBV11-2 and TRBJ2-2, with TRBD1 identical over 9 bases. Trimming at V came to 5 bases and at J to 4 bases, leaving 5 bases not matched to a gene. This CDR3 comprises 15 residues. The germline gives CDR1 SGHAT, CDR2 FQNNGV. CDR3 in DNA: TGTGCCAGCAGCCAGGGACAGGGACCCACCGGGGAGCTGTTTTTT. This gives the protein CASSQGQGPTGELFF. Drawing the rest from reference TRBV11-2 and TRBJ2-2, the complete variable domain is EAGVAQSPRYKIIEKRQSVAFWCNPISGHATLYWYQQILGQGPKLLIQFQNNGVVDDSQLPKDRFSAERLKGVDSTLKIQPAKLEDSAVYLCASSQGQGPTGELFFGEGSRLTVL.

The V and J genes are TRBV7-8 and TRBJ2-7; D call uncertain. Germline V lookup: CDR1 SGHVS, CDR2 FQNEAQ. The CDR3 consists of 12 residues. Trimming removed 5 bases from V and 4 bases from J, with 9 bases in between. The CDR3 loop is CASSLEIYEQYF. CDR3 bases: TGTGCCAGCAGCCTGGAGATTTACGAGCAGTACTTC.

The chain links TRBV28 to TRBJ1-2, with 9 bases lining up with TRBD1. The CDR3 is made up of 15 amino acids. Trimming at V came to 2 bases and at J to 5 bases, leaving 6 bases not matched to a gene. Germline CDR1 and CDR2: MDHEN and SYDVKM. CDR3 protein: CASSLGQGRRYGYTF. Written as DNA, the CDR3 is TGTGCCAGCAGTTTAGGACAGGGGAGGCGATATGGCTACACCTTC.

J is TRBJ2-3 and V is TRBV7-9, with TRBD1 matching over 10 bases. The junction had 11 bases not matched to a gene; V was cut back by 5 bases and J by 3 bases. Per germline, CDR1 SEHNR and CDR2 FQNEAQ (reference sequence). This CDR3 region has 17 residues. CDR3 in DNA: TGTGCCAGCAGCCCCCAGGGACAGGGGTATTTGACAGATACGCAGTATTTT. It translates to CASSPQGQGYLTDTQYF.

CDR3 DNA sequence: TGTGCCTGGAGTGACTACACAACTAATGAAAAACTGTTTTTT. This encodes CAWSDYTTNEKLFF. This chain uses TRBV30 with TRBJ1-4; D call uncertain. There are 14 residues in the CDR3. Germline V gene sequence: CDR1 GTSNPN, CDR2 SVGIG (reference sequence). Deletions cut 1 base from V and 0 bases from J, with 6 bases between.

This clone was counted a single time. V usage is TRBV19 and J usage is TRBJ2-5; 9 bases map to TRBD1. The germline V gene has CDR1 LNHDA and CDR2 SQIVND (reference sequence). This CDR3 has 18 residues. The V segment lost 6 bases and the J segment 1 base; nucleotides outside the gene matches: 15. CDR3 coding DNA: TGTGCCAGTAGCCCCCGGCGGACAGGGGTAGGTGGCCAAGAGACCCAGTACTTC. Encoded protein: CASSPRRTGVGGQETQYF.

The chain links TRBV21-1 to TRBJ2-7; TRBD1 is the table's D call and was not checked against the DNA. TRBV21-1 is termed a pseudogene. The CDR3 loop spans 15 amino acids. The DNA of the CDR3 is TGTGCCAGAAGGAGTCCCGGGACAGCTCCCTTTGAGCAGTACTTC. Translated: CARRSPGTAPFEQYF.

The chain recombines TRBV4-2 with TRBJ2-3; 11 bases match TRBD2. Germline V gene lookup returns CDR1 LGHNA and CDR2 YNFKEQ. J was trimmed by 6 bases and V by 0 bases; bases with no gene match: 5. The CDR3 extends over 16 amino acids. CDR3 DNA sequence: TGTGCCAGCAGCCAAGATATTAGCGGGGGGGCTGATACGCAGTATTTT. Protein product: CASSQDISGGADTQYF.

The chain recombines TRBV2 with TRBJ2-3, with TRBD1 matching 8 bases. This CDR3 region has 13 residues. CDR1 is SNHLY, CDR2 FYNNEI, per germline. V was clipped by 6 bases and J by 4 bases; unmatched bases: 3. This CDR3 reads CASRDRASDTQYF. The DNA of the CDR3 is TGTGCCAGCAGGGACAGGGCCTCAGATACGCAGTATTTT.

The rearrangement joins TRBV4-2 to TRBJ2-3; 10 bases agree with TRBD2. The germline V gene encodes CDR1 LGHNA and CDR2 YNFKEQ. The junction had 7 bases not matched to a gene; V was cut back by 1 base and J by 0 bases. The CDR3 is 18 residues long. CDR3 DNA: TGTGCCAGCAGCCAAGGGGCTAGCGGGGGAACTAGCACAGATACGCAGTATTTT. Its translation is CASSQGASGGTSTDTQYF.

This clone was seen a single time. The chain combines TRBV7-9 with TRBJ1-1, with D perhaps matching TRBD1 (5 bases). From germline, CDR1 is SEHNR and CDR2 FQNEAQ (reference sequence). The CDR3 has 13 residues. The V end was cut by 3 bases, the J end by 4 bases, with 9 bases between. In DNA, the CDR3 is TGTGCCAGCAGCTTCGTGGGGGGCACTGAAGCTTTCTTT. Translated, it gives CASSFVGGTEAFF.

The genes are TRBV27 and TRBJ1-4; D possibly corresponds to TRBD1 (6 bases). Trimming left V 5 bases short and J 0 bases short, with 22 bases between. Germline assignment: CDR1 MNHEY and CDR2 SMNVEV (reference sequence). This CDR3 contains 19 residues. The CDR3 reads CASSPKGRGNTATNEKLFF. Written as DNA, the CDR3 is TGTGCCAGCAGTCCAAAGGGGAGGGGGAATACCGCAACTAATGAAAAACTGTTTTTT.

The J gene is TRBJ1-5, the V gene TRBV2; D is unclear. Deletions cut 1 base from V and 2 bases from J, with 9 bases between. The germline CDR1 and CDR2 sequences are SNHLY and FYNNEI. The CDR3 consists of 15 residues. CDR3 nucleotide sequence: TGTGCCAGCAGTGAAGAGGGAGGCGGCAATCAGCCCCAGCATTTT. Its translation is CASSEEGGGNQPQHF. Full variable domain (remainder filled in from reference TRBV2 and TRBJ1-5): EPEVTQTPSHQVTQMGQEVILRCVPISNHLYFYWYRQILGQKVEFLVSFYNNEISEKSEIFDDQFSVERPDGSNFTLKIRSTKLEDSAMYFCASSEEGGGNQPQHFGDGTRLSIL.

This clone was recorded only once. The chain employs TRBV5-5 and TRBJ2-1; TRBD1 is a possible D gene (5 bases). V was cut by 4 bases and J by 8 bases, with 16 bases left in between. The CDR3 spans 14 residues. Germline CDR1 SGHKS, CDR2 YYEKEE (reference sequence). CDR3 region: CASSRQLGRDEQFF. The CDR3 bases are TGTGCCAGCAGCAGACAGCTGGGTCGTGATGAGCAGTTCTTC.

V is TRBV11-2 and J is TRBJ2-5; D might be TRBD2 (7 bases). Trimming cost V 5 bases and J 4 bases, with 17 bases left between them. In germline, CDR1 is SGHAT, CDR2 FQNNGV. This CDR3 has 15 residues. The CDR3 sequence: CASSHWVGGGETQYF. The CDR3, as DNA: TGTGCCAGCAGCCACTGGGTAGGGGGGGGAGAGACCCAGTACTTC.

The CDR3 DNA reads TGTGCCAGCAGCGCCGAGGCGGGGGGATTGGCCTACGAGCAGTACTTC. This translates into CASSAEAGGLAYEQYF. This chain uses TRBV21-1 with TRBJ2-7; the listed D gene, TRBD2, was not tested against the DNA. TRBV21-1 is recorded as a pseudogene. The length of the CDR3 is 16 residues.